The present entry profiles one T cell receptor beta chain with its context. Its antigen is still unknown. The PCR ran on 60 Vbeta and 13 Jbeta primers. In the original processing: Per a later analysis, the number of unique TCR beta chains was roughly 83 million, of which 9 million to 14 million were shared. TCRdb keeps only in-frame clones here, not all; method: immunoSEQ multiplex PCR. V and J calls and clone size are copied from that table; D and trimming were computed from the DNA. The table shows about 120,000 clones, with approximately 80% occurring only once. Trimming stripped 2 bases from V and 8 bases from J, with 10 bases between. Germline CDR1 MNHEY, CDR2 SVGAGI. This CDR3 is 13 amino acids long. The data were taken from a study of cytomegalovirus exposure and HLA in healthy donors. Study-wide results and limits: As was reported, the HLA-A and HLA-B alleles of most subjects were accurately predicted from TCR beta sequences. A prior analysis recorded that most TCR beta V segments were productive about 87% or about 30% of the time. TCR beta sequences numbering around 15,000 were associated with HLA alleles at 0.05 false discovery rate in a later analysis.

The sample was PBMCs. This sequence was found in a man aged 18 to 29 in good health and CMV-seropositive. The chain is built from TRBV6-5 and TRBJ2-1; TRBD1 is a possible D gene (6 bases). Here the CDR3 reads CASSYHRADEQFF. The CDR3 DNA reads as TGTGCCAGCAGTTACCACAGGGCGGATGAGCAGTTCTTC.